This is a list of T cell receptor beta chains from one sample in a study of T cell repertoires in cytomegalovirus infection. One entry per CDR3 protein, called by TCRdb with MiXCR from the reads. The table lists fewer than 300,000 distinct CDR3 sequences, roughly 26% of them singletons. Sequencing was done on a sample of PBMCs. These receptors all come from a human donor in good health (CMV status not recorded). Some clones in this sample may be carry-over from other donors' samples. The CDR3 runs from the conserved cysteine through the conserved F or W. A D gene is named only where the DNA matches it firmly. The size field is filled for only some rows; it gives once, few, many or a size class.

abundance,d_gene,v_gene,j_gene,CDR3nt,CDR3aa
many,.,TRBV7-9,TRBJ1-1,TGTGCCAGCAGCATACCTGGACAGTTAAACACTGAAGCTTTCTTT,CASSIPGQLNTEAFF
few,TRBD1,TRBV24-1,TRBJ1-5,TGTGCCACCAGTGACCCGACAGGGCAAGGGCAGCCCCAGCATTTT,CATSDPTGQGQPQHF
.,.,TRBV6-2/TRBV6-3,TRBJ2-1,TGTGCCAGCACGGCTTTAAGCTCCTACAATGAGCAGTTCTTC,CASTALSSYNEQFF
.,.,TRBV19,TRBJ1-1,TGTGCCAGTATCCTAAGAGGGGGCACTGAAGCTTTCTTT,CASILRGGTEAFF
.,.,TRBV19,TRBJ2-7,TGTGCCAGTAGTATTTCAGTGGCAGTATACGAGCAGTACTTC,CASSISVAVYEQYF
.,TRBD2,TRBV20-1,TRBJ2-1,TGCAGTGCTAGTGGGCTAGCGGGAATCAGCTCCTACAATGAGCAGTTCTTC,CSASGLAGISSYNEQFF
few,.,TRBV7-2,TRBJ1-4,TGTGCCAGCAGCCCGTCAAAAGCAACTAATGAAAAACTGTTTTTT,CASSPSKATNEKLFF
few,.,TRBV11-2,TRBJ1-4,TGTGCCAGCAGCTTAGATTTCCGGGAAAAACTGTTTTTT,CASSLDFREKLFF
many,.,TRBV6-1,TRBJ2-5,TGTGCCAGCACCTCACAAGAGACCCAGTACTTC,CASTSQETQYF
.,.,TRBV30,TRBJ2-5,TGTGCCTGGAGTGGAGACGGAGGCCGAGAGACCCAGTACTTC,CAWSGDGGRETQYF
many,.,TRBV7-2,TRBJ2-3,TGTGCCAGCAGCCTAGTACCGGGTCTGACGACGCAGTATTTT,CASSLVPGLTTQYF
many,TRBD1,TRBV7-2,TRBJ2-7,TGTGCCAGCAGGTCCCAATGGGGACAGGGCTACGAGCAGTACTTC,CASRSQWGQGYEQYF
many,.,TRBV11-2,TRBJ1-5,TGTGCCAGCAGCCAACAAGTTGGAACTCAGCCCCAGCATTTT,CASSQQVGTQPQHF
many,.,TRBV28,TRBJ1-5,TGTGCCAGCAGTTTCAGTGGTCAGCCCCAGCATTTT,CASSFSGQPQHF
many,.,TRBV25-1,TRBJ1-1,TGTGCCAGCAGCCTCGGGCTTCGCGGCACTGAAGCTTTCTTT,CASSLGLRGTEAFF
.,.,TRBV12-3/TRBV12-4,TRBJ1-5,TGTGCCAGCAGTTTGGGCTCTCAGCCCCAGCATTTT,CASSLGSQPQHF
.,TRBD1,TRBV10-3,TRBJ1-4,TGTGCCATCAGGGACAGGGCTGATGAAAAACTGTTTTTT,CAIRDRADEKLFF
many,TRBD2,TRBV7-8,TRBJ2-7,TGTGCCAGCAGCTTGGGCGGGAGTCGGTACGAGCAGTACTTC,CASSLGGSRYEQYF
.,TRBD1,TRBV7-9,TRBJ1-4,TGTGCCAGCAGCTCGGACAGGGCGAACCAGGCGGATGAAAAACTGTTTTTT,CASSSDRANQADEKLFF
.,.,TRBV30,TRBJ2-1,TGTGCCTGGAGGCGGCCCACGGTGGATGAGCAGTTCTTC,CAWRRPTVDEQFF
.,.,TRBV3-1,TRBJ1-1,TGTGCCAGCAGCCAACAAGGCAGGGACACTGAAGCTTTCTTT,CASSQQGRDTEAFF
few,.,TRBV12-3/TRBV12-4,TRBJ2-7,TGTGCCAGCAGAGGACAAAGTAGCGCCTACGAGCAGTACTTC,CASRGQSSAYEQYF
many,TRBD1,TRBV7-3,TRBJ2-7,TGTGCCAGCAGCCATACAGGGGGAACCTACGAGCAGTACTTC,CASSHTGGTYEQYF
.,.,TRBV6-8,TRBJ2-3,TGTGCCAGCAGTTCCGGCTCCGCGCAGTATTTT,CASSSGSAQYF
few,.,TRBV11-2,TRBJ2-2,TGTGCCAGCAGCCCTAGCTGGGGGCGGACCGGGGAGCTGTTTTTT,CASSPSWGRTGELFF
few,TRBD2,TRBV7-2,TRBJ2-3,TGTGCCAGCAGCTTAATCCTAGCGGGCGGAGATACGCAGTATTTT,CASSLILAGGDTQYF
.,.,TRBV7-2,TRBJ2-5,TGTGCCAGCAGCTTTCAGGCCGCGGGGAGGCGTGAGACCCAGTACTTC,CASSFQAAGRRETQYF
.,TRBD1,TRBV29-1,TRBJ2-6,TGCAGCGTTTTTGACAGGGTTCAGACTGGGGCCAACGTCCTGACTTTC,CSVFDRVQTGANVLTF
medium-sized,TRBD1,TRBV24-1,TRBJ2-2,TGTGCCACCAGTGATCTGACAGGGGGCCCGAACACCGGGGAGCTGTTTTTT,CATSDLTGGPNTGELFF
.,TRBD2,TRBV5-1,TRBJ2-4,TGCGCCAGCAGCGCGACTAGCGGGAAAGCCAAAAACATTCAGTACTTC,CASSATSGKAKNIQYF
.,.,TRBV10-3,TRBJ1-4,TGTGCCATCAGTGAAAGTCGGGAAAAACTGTTTTTT,CAISESREKLFF
.,.,TRBV2,TRBJ2-3,TGTGCCCCCGTTGTTTTACAACGAGGCACAGATACGCAGTATTTT,CAPVVLQRGTDTQYF
.,.,TRBV12-3/TRBV12-4,TRBJ2-2,TGTGCCAGCAGTTTAGGGCAGCCGAACACCGGGGAGCTGTTTTTT,CASSLGQPNTGELFF
many,.,TRBV7-9,TRBJ1-2,TGTGCCAGCAGCTTCAGACAAGACCCTGCCTATGGCTACACCTTC,CASSFRQDPAYGYTF
few,.,TRBV28,TRBJ2-3,TGTGCCAGCAGGCCCGCAGGGGCCCCCACAGATACGCAGTATTTT,CASRPAGAPTDTQYF
.,.,TRBV5-5,TRBJ2-5,TGTGCCAGCAGCTCGGTGACGCGGATTACAGGGTTGGAGACCCAGTACTTC,CASSSVTRITGLETQYF
many,.,TRBV7-2,TRBJ2-3,TGTGCCAGCAGCTTCCGACCGGCTGGGATAACAGATACGCAGTATTTT,CASSFRPAGITDTQYF
many,.,TRBV7-6,TRBJ2-2,TGTGCCAGCAGCTTAAATCCGGGATCGAACACCGGGGAGCTGTTTTTT,CASSLNPGSNTGELFF
few,.,TRBV15,TRBJ2-4,TGTGCCACCAGCAGAGATAAGGAGGGACTTCAGTACTTC,CATSRDKEGLQYF
few,.,TRBV11-2,TRBJ2-2,TGTGCCAGCAGCTTAGCGCCAGGACAGCCTAACACCGGGGAGCTGTTTTTT,CASSLAPGQPNTGELFF
.,.,TRBV12-3/TRBV12-4,TRBJ1-2,TGTGCCAGCACCCTGGGAGAATCTGCCTACACCTTC,CASTLGESAYTF
few,TRBD1,TRBV19,TRBJ1-2,TGTGCCAGTAGTAAGACAGGGACTAACTATGGCTACACCTTC,CASSKTGTNYGYTF
few,.,TRBV30,TRBJ1-1,TGTGCCTGGAGCCGCTGGGGGGGGGCAACTGCTGAAGCTTTCTTT,CAWSRWGGATAEAFF
many,.,TRBV7-2,TRBJ2-2,TGTGCCAGCAGCCCAAGTCGCATCGGGGAGCTGTTTTTT,CASSPSRIGELFF
few,.,TRBV11-2,TRBJ1-1,TGTGCCAGCAGCTTAACAGGAAGGGTAGAATACACTGAAGCTTTCTTT,CASSLTGRVEYTEAFF
many,TRBD1,TRBV7-6,TRBJ1-5,TGTGCCAGCAGCCGAGGGGGCAGGGATCAGCCCCAGCATTTT,CASSRGGRDQPQHF
.,.,TRBV11-1,TRBJ2-5,TGTGCCAGCAGCCATATCCCGTCGGGGAGAAAGACCCAGTACTTC,CASSHIPSGRKTQYF
.,.,TRBV19,TRBJ1-2,TGTGCCAGTCAGGGCTATGGCTACACCTTC,CASQGYGYTF
.,TRBD1,TRBV7-2,TRBJ1-2,TGTGCCAGCAGCTTAGGCGGACAGGGGGCTTCTGGCTACACCTTC,CASSLGGQGASGYTF
few,TRBD2,TRBV28,TRBJ2-1,TGTGCCAGCAGCCCGTGGGGGGATAGCGGGGGTGCCAATGAGCAGTTCTTC,CASSPWGDSGGANEQFF
.,TRBD1,TRBV7-2,TRBJ1-2,TGTGCCAGCAGCTTAGCGTCGAACCGCTTCAGGGGGGAAGATGGCTACACCTTC,CASSLASNRFRGEDGYTF
.,.,TRBV24-1,TRBJ1-2,TGTGCCACCAGTGACGAGACAAGGCAAGTTGATGGCTACACCTTC,CATSDETRQVDGYTF
few,.,TRBV6-2/TRBV6-3,TRBJ2-7,TGTGCCAGCAGTTACCAGCGGACATTGAGCGAGCAGTACTTC,CASSYQRTLSEQYF
.,.,TRBV6-6,TRBJ2-5,TGTGCCAGCAGCGAGAACCAAGAGACCCAGTACTTC,CASSENQETQYF
many,.,TRBV7-9,TRBJ2-2,TGTGCCAGCAGCCCTGACACCGGGGAGCTGTTTTTT,CASSPDTGELFF